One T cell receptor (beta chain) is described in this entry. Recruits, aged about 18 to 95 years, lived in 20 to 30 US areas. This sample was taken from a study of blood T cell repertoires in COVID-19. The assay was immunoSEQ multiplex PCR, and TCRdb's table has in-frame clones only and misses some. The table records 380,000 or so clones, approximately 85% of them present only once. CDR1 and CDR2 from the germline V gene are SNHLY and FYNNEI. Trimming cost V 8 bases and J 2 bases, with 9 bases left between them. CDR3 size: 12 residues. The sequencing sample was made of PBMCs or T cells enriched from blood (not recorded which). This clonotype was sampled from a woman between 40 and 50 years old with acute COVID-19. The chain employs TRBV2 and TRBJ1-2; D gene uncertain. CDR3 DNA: TGTGCCAGCCTAGGCACAAACTATGGCTACACCTTC. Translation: CASLGTNYGYTF.